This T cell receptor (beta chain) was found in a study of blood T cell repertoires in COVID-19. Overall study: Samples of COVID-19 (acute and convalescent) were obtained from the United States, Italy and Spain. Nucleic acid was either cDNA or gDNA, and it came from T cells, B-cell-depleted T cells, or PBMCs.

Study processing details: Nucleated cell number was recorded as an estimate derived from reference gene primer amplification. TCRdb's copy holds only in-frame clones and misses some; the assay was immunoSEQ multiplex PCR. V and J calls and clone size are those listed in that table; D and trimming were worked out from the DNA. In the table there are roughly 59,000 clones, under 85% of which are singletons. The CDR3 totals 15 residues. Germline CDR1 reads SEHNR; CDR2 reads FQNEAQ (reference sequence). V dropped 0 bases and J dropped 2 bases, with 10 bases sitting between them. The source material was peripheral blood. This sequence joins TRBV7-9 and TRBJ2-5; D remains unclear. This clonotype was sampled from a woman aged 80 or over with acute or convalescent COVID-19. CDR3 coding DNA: TGTGCCAGCAGCTTAGCGCTGGCATCACAAGAGACCCAGTACTTC. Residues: CASSLALASQETQYF.